These T cell receptor beta chains were read from a single sample in a study of OX40 agonist ivuxolimab in advanced cancers. Data came from immunoSEQ multiplex PCR; TCRdb stores just in-frame clones and leaves some out. This sample yields 30,000 to 40,000 clones, of which roughly 89% are seen a single time; approximately 10% belongs to the top ten. Sequencing used CD4+ or CD8+ T cells sorted from blood, obtained in a trial of the OX40 agonist ivuxolimab. These receptors were obtained from an adult with an advanced solid tumor such as melanoma, head and neck, liver or kidney cancer. Each CDR3 is given with its conserved first and last residue. Rows give clone size only sometimes, using once, few, many, or a class for an expanded clone.

size: NA
J: TRBJ2-1
V: TRBV9
CDR3: CASSPIAGNEQFF

size: NA
J: TRBJ1-6
V: TRBV5-1
CDR3: CASSLEEGQLYNSPLHF

size: medium-sized
J: TRBJ1-1
V: TRBV27
CDR3: CASSLQGSDTEAFF

size: NA
J: TRBJ1-4
V: TRBV5-1
CDR3: CASSTGGTNEKLFF

size: NA
J: TRBJ2-3
V: TRBV11-2
CDR3: CASSRQGATSTDTQYF

size: NA
J: TRBJ2-1
V: TRBV7-8
CDR3: CASSLTSGTYNEQFF

size: few
J: TRBJ1-1
V: TRBV30
CDR3: CAWSKGGITEAFF

size: NA
J: TRBJ1-4
V: TRBV5-1
CDR3: CASSLDTGGEKLFF

size: NA
J: TRBJ2-2
V: TRBV19
CDR3: CASTTLTGVTGELFF

size: NA
J: TRBJ2-5
V: TRBV25-1
CDR3: CASRGQGKETQYF

size: NA
J: TRBJ1-2
V: TRBV7-9
CDR3: CASSGSANYGYTF

size: NA
J: TRBJ2-1
V: TRBV5-4
CDR3: CASRFGTSGIRGEQFF

size: NA
J: TRBJ1-5
V: TRBV4-2
CDR3: CASSLESAGNSNQPQHF

size: once
J: TRBJ2-2
V: TRBV27
CDR3: CASSPSLANTGELFF

size: NA
J: TRBJ2-5
V: TRBV25-1
CDR3: CASSDPGLGRGETQYF

size: NA
J: TRBJ2-5
V: TRBV5-1
CDR3: CASRGRVVETQYF

size: NA
J: TRBJ2-3
V: TRBV6-1
CDR3: CASSEAQYSPSTDTQYF

size: NA
J: TRBJ2-7
V: TRBV2
CDR3: CASSPGLAGEQYF

size: once
J: TRBJ2-7
V: TRBV27
CDR3: CASSVGRGSEQYF

size: NA
J: TRBJ2-1
V: TRBV7-9
CDR3: CAILGDSYNEQFF

size: NA
J: TRBJ2-7
V: TRBV10-2
CDR3: CASSPQGVGEQYF

size: NA
J: TRBJ2-1
V: TRBV5-1
CDR3: CASSFMQGAYNEQFF

size: NA
J: TRBJ2-3
V: TRBV7-3
CDR3: CASRDGRSTDTQYF

size: NA
J: TRBJ1-2
V: TRBV7-2
CDR3: CASSLRAGPTNYGYTF

size: NA
J: TRBJ2-7
V: TRBV11-3
CDR3: CASRLGTGVYEQYF

size: NA
J: TRBJ1-5
V: TRBV11-2
CDR3: CASSLGRSINQPQHF

size: NA
J: TRBJ2-5
V: TRBV19
CDR3: CASSIGVWDRGPRVYF

size: NA
J: TRBJ2-7
V: TRBV7-2
CDR3: CASSLDSLEQYF

size: NA
J: TRBJ2-5
V: TRBV5-1
CDR3: CASSLDGGLAQETQYF

size: NA
J: TRBJ2-3
V: TRBV28
CDR3: CASLEGGKYTDTQYF

size: NA
J: TRBJ1-1
V: TRBV28
CDR3: CASSDPDRGGISEAFF

size: NA
J: TRBJ1-1
V: TRBV7-9
CDR3: CASSTQQTEAFF

size: NA
J: TRBJ2-5
V: TRBV7-9
CDR3: CASSLGQGGPGTQYF

size: NA
J: TRBJ2-7
V: TRBV27
CDR3: CASSSPTSGSYEQYF

size: NA
J: TRBJ1-1
V: TRBV11-2
CDR3: CASSHGRVMNTEAFF

size: NA
J: TRBJ2-2
V: TRBV2
CDR3: CASRQGRVYTGELFF

size: NA
J: TRBJ2-7
V: TRBV5-5
CDR3: CASSWGVTVSYEQYF

size: NA
J: TRBJ2-1
V: TRBV14
CDR3: CASSRGLADEQFF

size: NA
J: TRBJ2-7
V: TRBV18
CDR3: CASSPGQYTPYEQYF

size: NA
J: TRBJ2-3
V: TRBV9
CDR3: CASSVQGNGEDTQYF

size: NA
J: TRBJ1-3
V: TRBV19
CDR3: CASSPSGQGNTIYF

size: NA
J: TRBJ1-1
V: TRBV7-2
CDR3: CASSLAANTEAFF

size: NA
J: NA
V: TRBV7-9
CDR3: CASIPLPLAGGSYEQYF

size: NA
J: TRBJ1-3
V: TRBV30
CDR3: CAWSDPYSSGNTIYF

size: once
J: TRBJ2-1
V: TRBV19
CDR3: CASSIGSSYNEQFF

size: NA
J: TRBJ2-4
V: TRBV18
CDR3: CASSPLGLAGAGTKNIQYF

size: NA
J: TRBJ2-7
V: TRBV5-5
CDR3: CASSLVFLGSYEQYF

size: NA
J: TRBJ1-2
V: TRBV6-6
CDR3: CASKVEGGGGYTF

size: once
J: TRBJ2-3
V: TRBV27
CDR3: CASSPPWGAGGSDTQYF

size: NA
J: TRBJ2-7
V: TRBV28
CDR3: CASSSYQREQYF

size: NA
J: TRBJ1-1
V: TRBV10-3
CDR3: CASTRGEYTEAFF

size: few
J: TRBJ2-7
V: TRBV6-5
CDR3: CASSYSVAGSYEQYF

size: NA
J: TRBJ1-2
V: TRBV9
CDR3: CASSPHLTGTYYGYTF